This section outlines one T cell receptor beta chain sequence together with its context. The target of this receptor is not known. No quality values exist for individual bases; no much larger clone is one base distant. TCRbeta CDR3 regions were amplified from genomic DNA by means of the immunoSEQ Assay, a bias-controlled multiplex PCR. The authors' analysis ran thus. The number of nucleated cells in each sample was estimated by amplification of reference gene primers within the assay. To quantify the absolute abundance of each unique TCRbeta CDR3 rearrangement, sequence reads were collapsed and filtered. For each sample, productive Simpson clonality was calculated as the square root of Simpson's diversity index over productive rearrangements. TCRdb re-hosts the immuneACCESS table, in-frame sequences only. Its copies lack some clones; in the studies checked, an unresolved V gene accounts for under half of them, and the cause for the rest is not known. V and J calls and clone size come straight from that table; D and trimming were deduced from the DNA. The sample data list under 200,000 clones, and more than 70% of these were observed just once. Roughly 13% of the sample is in the top ten clones.

From its cysteine to its phenylalanine, the CDR3 spans 15 amino acids. CDR3 DNA only is kept here, 45 bases in frame from base 1. The source of the sample is a study of blood T cell repertoires in COVID-19 (dated by TCRdb to 2018 to 2020). At the level of the whole study: The collaborator samples originated in the United States, Italy and Spain and spanned the acute and convalescent phases of COVID-19. The repertoires were made available in a free public database intended to serve as a resource for research on the immune response to SARS-CoV-2. The prospective study material was composed of cDNA or gDNA derived from T cells, B-cell-depleted T cells, or PBMCs. Subjects who had been exposed to COVID-19, were actively infected with it, or had recovered from it provided the deeply sampled blood TCRbeta repertoires that made up the dataset. Where available, HLA class I and class II types were obtained from metadata supplied by the sample provider rather than from assay-based typing. A de-identified subject ID, COVID-19 status, age in years and sex were almost always included in the sample metadata. The samples were drawn from two sources: the first 160 participants of the ongoing ImmuneRACE study, and 1,000 to 1,500 subjects contributed by 6 global collaborators. Paper-wide results and their limitations: How much clinical and demographic metadata was included differed by source and by participant, and the metadata was provided uncurated.

Collaborating institutions collected whole blood in K2EDTA tubes following their own protocols. For TCRbeta analysis, collaborators shipped samples in one of three forms: frozen whole blood, isolated PBMCs, or DNA extracted from either of those sample types. Sequenced material: peripheral blood. The sequence joins TRBV21-1 to TRBJ2-1; the table's D gene call, TRBD1, was not cross checked with the DNA. TRBV21-1 is designated a pseudogene. This sequence originates from a man younger than 35 with active or convalescent COVID-19. The CDR3 protein sequence reads: CASSCRQASYNEQFF. The DNA sequence is TGTGCCAGCAGTTGTCGACAGGCCTCCTACAATGAGCAGTTCTTC.